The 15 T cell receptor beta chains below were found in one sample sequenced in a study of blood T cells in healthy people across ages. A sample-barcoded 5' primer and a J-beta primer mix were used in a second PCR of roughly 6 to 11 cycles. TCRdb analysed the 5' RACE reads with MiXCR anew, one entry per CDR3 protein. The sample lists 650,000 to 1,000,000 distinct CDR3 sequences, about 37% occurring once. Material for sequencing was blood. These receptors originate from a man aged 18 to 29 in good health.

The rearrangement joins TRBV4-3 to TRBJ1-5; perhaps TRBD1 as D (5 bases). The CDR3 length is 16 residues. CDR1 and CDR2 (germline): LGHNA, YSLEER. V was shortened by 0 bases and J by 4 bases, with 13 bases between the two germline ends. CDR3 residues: CASSQDVGTENQPQHF. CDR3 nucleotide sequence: TGCGCCAGCAGCCAAGATGTCGGGACGGAAAATCAGCCCCAGCATTTT.

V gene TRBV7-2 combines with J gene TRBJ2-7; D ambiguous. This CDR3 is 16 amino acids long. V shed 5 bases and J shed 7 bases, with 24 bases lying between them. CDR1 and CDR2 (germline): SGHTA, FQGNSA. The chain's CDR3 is CASSHDPLISYNEQYF. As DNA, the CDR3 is TGTGCCAGCAGCCACGACCCTCTCATCTCCTACAATGAGCAGTACTTC. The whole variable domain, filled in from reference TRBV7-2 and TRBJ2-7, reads GAGVSQSPSNKVTEKGKDVELRCDPISGHTALYWYRQSLGQGLEFLIYFQGNSAPDKSGLPSDRFSAERTGGSVSTLTIQRTQQEDSAVYLCASSHDPLISYNEQYFGPGTRLTVT.

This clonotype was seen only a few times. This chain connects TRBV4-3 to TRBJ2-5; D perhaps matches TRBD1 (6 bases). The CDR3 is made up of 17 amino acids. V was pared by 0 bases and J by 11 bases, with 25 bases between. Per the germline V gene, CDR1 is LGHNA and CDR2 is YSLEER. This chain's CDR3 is CASSQDLGTHSYNEQYF. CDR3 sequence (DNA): TGCGCCAGCAGCCAAGATCTTGGGACACACTCCTACAATGAGCAGTACTTC.

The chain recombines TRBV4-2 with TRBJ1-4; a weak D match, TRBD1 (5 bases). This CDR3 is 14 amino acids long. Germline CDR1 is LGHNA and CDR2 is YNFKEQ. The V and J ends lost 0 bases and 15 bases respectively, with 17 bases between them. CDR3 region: CASSQETGGRKLFF. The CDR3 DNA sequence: TGTGCCAGCAGCCAAGAGACGGGGGGTCGGAAATTGTTTTTT.

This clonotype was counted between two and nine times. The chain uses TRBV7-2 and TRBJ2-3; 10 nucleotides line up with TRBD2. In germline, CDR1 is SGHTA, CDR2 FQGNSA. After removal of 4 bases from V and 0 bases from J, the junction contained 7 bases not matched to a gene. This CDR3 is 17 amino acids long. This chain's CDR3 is CASSSGLAGVSTDTQYF. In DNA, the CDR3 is TGTGCCAGCAGCTCCGGGCTAGCGGGGGTGAGCACAGATACGCAGTATTTT.

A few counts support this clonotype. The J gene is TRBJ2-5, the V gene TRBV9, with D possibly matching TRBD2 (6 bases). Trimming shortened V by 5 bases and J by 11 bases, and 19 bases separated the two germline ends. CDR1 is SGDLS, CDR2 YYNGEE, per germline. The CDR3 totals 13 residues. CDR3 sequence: CASSARGRSAQYF. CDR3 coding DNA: TGTGCCAGCAGTGCCCGGGGGAGGTCTGCGCAGTACTTC.

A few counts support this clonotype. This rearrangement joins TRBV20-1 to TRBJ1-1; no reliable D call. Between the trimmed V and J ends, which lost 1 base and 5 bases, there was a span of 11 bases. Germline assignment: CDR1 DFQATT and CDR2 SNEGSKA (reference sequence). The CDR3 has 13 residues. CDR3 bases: TGCAGTGCTAGAGGGGCCGCCGAAACTGAAGCTTTCTTT. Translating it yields CSARGAAETEAFF.

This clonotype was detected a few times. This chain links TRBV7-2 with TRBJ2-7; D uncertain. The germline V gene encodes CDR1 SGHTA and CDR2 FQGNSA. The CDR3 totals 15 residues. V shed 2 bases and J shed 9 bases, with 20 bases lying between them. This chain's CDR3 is CASSLQSGHPDGQYF. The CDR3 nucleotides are TGTGCCAGCAGCTTACAATCGGGTCACCCGGACGGGCAGTACTTC.

The CDR3 is CASSGRTNTEAFF. The CDR3 bases are TGTGCCAGCAGTGGCAGGACGAACACTGAAGCTTTCTTT. The chain combines TRBV2 with TRBJ1-1; no definite D call. V lost 4 bases and J lost 1, with 7 bases in between. The germline gives CDR1 SNHLY, CDR2 FYNNEI. The CDR3 is made up of 13 amino acids.

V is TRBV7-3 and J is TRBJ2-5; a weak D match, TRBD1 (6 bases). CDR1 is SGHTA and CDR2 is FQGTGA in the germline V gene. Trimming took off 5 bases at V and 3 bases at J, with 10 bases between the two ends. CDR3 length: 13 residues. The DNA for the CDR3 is TGTGCCAGCAGCCGCAACAGGGAAGAGACCCAGTACTTC. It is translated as CASSRNREETQYF. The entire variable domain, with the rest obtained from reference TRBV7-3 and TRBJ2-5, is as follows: GAGVSQTPSNKVTEKGKYVELRCDPISGHTALYWYRQSLGQGPEFLIYFQGTGAADDSGLPNDRFFAVRPEGSVSTLKIQRTERGDSAVYLCASSRNREETQYFGPGTRLLVL.

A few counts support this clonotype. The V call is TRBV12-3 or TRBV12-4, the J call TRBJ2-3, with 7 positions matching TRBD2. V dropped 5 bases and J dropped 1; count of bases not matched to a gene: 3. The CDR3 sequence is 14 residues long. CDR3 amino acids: CASSVTSGTDTQYF. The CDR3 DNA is TGTGCCAGCAGTGTCACTAGCGGCACAGATACGCAGTATTTT.

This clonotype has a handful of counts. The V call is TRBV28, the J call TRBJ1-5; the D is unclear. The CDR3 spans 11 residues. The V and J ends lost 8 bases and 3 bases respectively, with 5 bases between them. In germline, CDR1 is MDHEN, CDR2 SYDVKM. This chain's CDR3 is CASGHNQPQHF. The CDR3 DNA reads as TGTGCCAGCGGCCACAATCAGCCCCAGCATTTT.

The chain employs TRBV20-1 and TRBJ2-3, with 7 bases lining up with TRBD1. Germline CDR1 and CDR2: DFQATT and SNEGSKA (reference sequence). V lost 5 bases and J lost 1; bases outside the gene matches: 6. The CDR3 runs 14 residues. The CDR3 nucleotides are TGCAGTGCTCGTCGACAGGGTGGCACAGATACGCAGTATTTT. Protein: CSARRQGGTDTQYF.

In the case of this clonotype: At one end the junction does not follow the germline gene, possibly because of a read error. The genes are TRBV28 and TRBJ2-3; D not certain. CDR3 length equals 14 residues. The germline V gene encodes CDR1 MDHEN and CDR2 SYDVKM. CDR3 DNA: TGTGCCAGCAGTTTTTTGTCGGGCACAGATGCGCAGTATTTT. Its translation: CASSFLSGTDAQYF.

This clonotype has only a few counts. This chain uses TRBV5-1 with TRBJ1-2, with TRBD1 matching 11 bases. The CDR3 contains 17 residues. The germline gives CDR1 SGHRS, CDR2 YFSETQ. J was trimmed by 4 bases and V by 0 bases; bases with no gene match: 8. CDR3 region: CASSLAEGTGGGYGYTF. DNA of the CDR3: TGCGCCAGCAGCTTGGCCGAAGGGACAGGGGGAGGCTATGGCTACACCTTC. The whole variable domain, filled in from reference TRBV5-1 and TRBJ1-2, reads KAGVTQTPRYLIKTRGQQVTLSCSPISGHRSVSWYQQTPGQGLQFLFEYFSETQRNKGNFPGRFSGRQFSNSRSEMNVSTLELGDSALYLCASSLAEGTGGGYGYTFGSGTRLTVV.